This is a list of T cell receptor beta chains from one sample in a study of beta chain features in type 1 diabetes. The repertoire was sequenced with immunoSEQ multiplex PCR; TCRdb's copy has only in-frame clones and lacks some. Of roughly 350,000 clones in the sample, about 10% were seen once. The sample consisted of central memory CD4+ T cells from blood. These receptors all stem from a man aged 30-40 years with type 1 diabetes. The conserved cysteine and the conserved F or W are not part of the CDR3 here. Not every row has a clone size; where given, it reads once, few, many or a size class.

V gene	clone size	CDR3 length	J gene	CDR3 protein
TRBV6-4	few	13	TRBJ1-5	ASSPDRGGNQPQH
TRBV29-1	.	13	TRBJ2-1	SGGLAGGGYNEQF
TRBV7-2	.	12	TRBJ1-5	ASSEGTGNQPQH
TRBV6-5	.	13	TRBJ1-2	ASSYDQDRSYGYT
TRBV5-1	few	13	TRBJ2-2	ASAASPENTGELF
TRBV6-1	few	11	TRBJ2-3	ASNGAGTDTQY
TRBV4-2	.	13	TRBJ2-7	ASSHYSGSDYEQY
TRBV11-3	few	13	TRBJ2-2	ASSQGTPNTGELF
TRBV25-1	many	13	TRBJ2-7	ASSVGGAGTYEQY
TRBV27	few	11	TRBJ1-4	ASKKRDGEKLF
TRBV6-5	.	11	TRBJ1-3	ASSLGRRNTIY
TRBV30	.	12	TRBJ1-5	AWSVPQPNQPQH
TRBV5-6	few	14	TRBJ2-5	ASSGRKREGRETQY
TRBV28	many	14	TRBJ2-7	ASSGRTSISFYEQY
TRBV11-3	once	13	TRBJ2-7	ASSGNSAGSYEQY
TRBV28	few	12	TRBJ2-1	ASTPSGRRSEQF
TRBV29-1	few	13	TRBJ2-5	SGGVAGGPEETQY
TRBV27	few	10	TRBJ2-2	ASSSYTGELF
TRBV5-6	.	14	TRBJ2-1	ASSSTQGAVYNEQF
TRBV6-5	few	11	TRBJ1-2	ASSETGGNGYT
TRBV4-1	few	15	TRBJ1-2	ASSQDIVTDTNYGYT
TRBV6-5	.	12	TRBJ2-4	ASSQPEQGNIQY
TRBV5-1	few	12	TRBJ2-3	ASSFSYFTDTQY
TRBV25-1	.	13	TRBJ2-2	ASRPGLADTGELF
TRBV10-3	.	12	TRBJ1-1	AIKPPIRETEAF
TRBV19	.	10	TRBJ2-1	ASSRWDNEQF
TRBV28	few	12	TRBJ1-1	ASSFSGGYTEAF
TRBV19	.	15	TRBJ2-2	ASSTGLAGTNTGELF
TRBV15	few	15	TRBJ1-2	ATSGSLRQGAVDGYT
TRBV19	few	15	TRBJ1-5	ASSILGGKFSNQPQH
TRBV10-3	many	15	TRBJ2-1	AISEFAGTGAYNEQF
TRBV27	many	15	TRBJ2-1	ASTPRALMSSYNEQF
TRBV18	many	9	TRBJ2-7	ASSSSYEQY
TRBV5-1	.	11	TRBJ2-3	ASSLALLDTQY
TRBV19	few	13	TRBJ2-7	ASSLGALSSYEQY
TRBV6-6	many	14	TRBJ1-3	ASSYGQPSSGNTIY
TRBV27	few	14	TRBJ1-1	ASSSREHNLNTEAF
TRBV7-9	few	12	TRBJ1-2	ASSFQTAAIGYT
TRBV27	few	13	TRBJ2-6	ASSLARAGANVLT
TRBV4-2	few	14	TRBJ2-7	ASSQARRGDPYEQY
TRBV4-2	few	14	TRBJ2-3	ASSLRTGGIADTQY
TRBV9	.	11	TRBJ1-2	ASSADSNYGYT
TRBV27	few	16	TRBJ2-2	ASSLFSLAGGNTGELF
TRBV30	few	14	TRBJ1-1	AWRLQGYRVNTEAF
TRBV29-1	.	13	TRBJ2-3	SGILRQGRADTQY
TRBV7-3	few	13	TRBJ2-1	ASTRTILAGVEQF
TRBV27	.	22	TRBJ1-5	ASSQTPGWPDVLIPGQGRQPQH
TRBV28	few	11	TRBJ2-7	ASRGQALGEQY
TRBV7-9	few	12	TRBJ2-5	ASSRGQGQETQY
TRBV10-3	few	12	TRBJ2-5	AIRAAAEGETQY
TRBV9	.	11	TRBJ2-1	ASSVEVTGEQF
TRBV10-3	few	13	TRBJ2-3	AISAPTTLTDTQY
TRBV7-2	many	16	TRBJ2-5	ASSSMFGLADYQETQY
TRBV30	few	11	TRBJ2-6	AERGTGANVLT
TRBV4-2	.	13	TRBJ1-2	ASSYQWTDNYGYT
TRBV5-1	few	13	TRBJ2-1	ASRSASGPYNEQF
TRBV15	.	13	TRBJ1-3	ATSRDGTYGNTIY
TRBV28	many	13	TRBJ1-3	ASKKRGLGGNTIY
TRBV2	.	10	TRBJ1-2	ASSAANYGYT
TRBV28	many	14	TRBJ2-6	ASSRPPGSGANVLT